Below, 26 T cell receptor beta chains from the same sample are listed, as sequenced in a study of shared clonotypes between healthy human individuals. Some clones are missing from TCRdb's copy, which holds only in-frame ones; the method was immunoSEQ multiplex PCR. The table includes around 600,000 clones, around 96% detected once. Naive-designated CD8 cells lacked CD45RO, were positively enriched for CCR7, and omitted terminally differentiated effector memory CD45RA+ cells. The sequenced material came from naive CD8+ T cells sorted from blood. The origin of the receptors is a woman aged 25-40 years in good health.

To note about this clone: The same CDR3 can be traced to other DNA sequences in this sample. The V and J genes are TRBV6-1 and TRBJ1-5; 7 bases align to TRBD1. There are 14 residues in the CDR3. The V and J ends lost 6 bases and 3 bases, in that order; junction bases with no gene match: 5. Germline CDR1 is MNHNS and CDR2 is SASEGT. The DNA for the CDR3 is TGTGCCAGCAGAAACAGGGGCTCCAATCAGCCCCAGCATTTT. Translation: CASRNRGSNQPQHF.

The rearrangement links TRBV27 to TRBJ2-1; D assignment may be TRBD1 or TRBD2 (5 bases each). Trimming left V 5 bases short and J 6 bases short, with 11 bases between. Germline CDR1 and CDR2: MNHEY and SMNVEV (reference sequence). The CDR3 consists of 13 residues. The CDR3 protein is CASSMGRSNEQFF. As DNA, the CDR3 is TGTGCCAGCAGTATGGGACGTAGCAATGAGCAGTTCTTC.

This chain joins TRBV28 and TRBJ1-3; no firm D call. The length of the CDR3 is 14 residues. Deletions cut 4 bases from V and 1 base from J, with 8 bases between. Per germline, CDR1 MDHEN and CDR2 SYDVKM. This chain's CDR3 is CASSSGTSGNTIYF. DNA of the CDR3: TGTGCCAGCAGTTCCGGAACATCTGGAAACACCATATATTTT.

This chain connects TRBV6-1 to TRBJ1-5, with 7 bases aligning to TRBD1. Per germline, CDR1 MNHNS and CDR2 SASEGT. This CDR3 has 15 residues. With V trimmed by 1 base and J by 5 bases, 5 bases remained unmatched. CDR3 DNA: TGTGCCAGCAGTGAAGGACAGGGTAGACATCAGCCCCAGCATTTT. This codes for CASSEGQGRHQPQHF.

This rearrangement joins TRBV14 to TRBJ2-1; D possibly corresponds to TRBD2 (7 bases). Trimming pared 3 bases from V and 6 bases from J, leaving 21 bases between. Germline CDR1 SGHDN, CDR2 FVKESK. The CDR3 spans 17 residues. The CDR3 here is CASSHLGGPPGGNEQFF. The DNA for the CDR3 is TGTGCCAGCAGCCACCTGGGGGGGCCCCCGGGGGGCAATGAGCAGTTCTTC.

The chain uses TRBV28 and TRBJ1-2; maybe TRBD1 (5 bases). Per the germline V gene, CDR1 is MDHEN and CDR2 is SYDVKM. The CDR3 runs to 15 residues. The V and J ends lost 4 bases and 2 bases respectively, with 14 bases between them. This CDR3 is CASSSDRETNYGYTF. CDR3 nucleotide sequence: TGTGCCAGCAGTTCAGACAGAGAGACAAACTATGGCTACACCTTC.

This sequence joins TRBV11-2 and TRBJ2-1; 9 bases are a match to TRBD2. The germline V gene encodes CDR1 SGHAT and CDR2 FQNNGV. Trimming cost V 7 bases and J 7 bases; bases outside gene matches: 8. This CDR3 spans 14 amino acids. CDR3 sequence (DNA): TGTGCCAGCACCGAATCTAGCGGGACGAATGAGCAGTTCTTC. Protein sequence: CASTESSGTNEQFF.

This clone occurred a few times. The chain joins TRBV5-4 to TRBJ1-2; D is unclear. The germline V gene has CDR1 SGHNT and CDR2 YYREEE (reference sequence). V was cut by 4 bases and J by 8 bases, with 9 bases left in between. This CDR3 has 11 amino acids. The CDR3, as DNA: TGTGCCAGCAGCAAAGACGGCGGCTACACCTTC. This codes for CASSKDGGYTF.

This chain uses TRBV11-2 with TRBJ2-7; D unclear. Germline loops: CDR1 SGHAT, CDR2 FQNNGV. V lost 0 bases, J lost 0 bases, and 15 bases lay in between. CDR3 length equals 17 residues. CDR3: CASSLEGPGLHSYEQYF. DNA of the CDR3: TGTGCCAGCAGCTTAGAGGGTCCCGGGTTGCACTCCTACGAGCAGTACTTC.

This chain uses TRBV27 with TRBJ2-7, with a weak D call TRBD1 (5 bases). V lost 2 bases to trimming and J lost 2 bases, with 13 bases between them. CDR1 and CDR2 (germline): MNHEY, SMNVEV (reference sequence). The CDR3 runs to 15 residues. CDR3 region: CASSLRGQGTYEQYF. The CDR3 nucleotides read TGTGCCAGCAGTTTAAGGGGCCAGGGAACCTACGAGCAGTACTTC.

The chain carries TRBV13 and TRBJ2-1; 13 positions match TRBD2. CDR1 PRHDT and CDR2 FYEKMQ come from the germline V gene (reference sequence). The CDR3 is 15 residues long. V was pared by 7 bases and J by 10 bases, with 10 bases of the junction left unmatched. Here the CDR3 DNA reads TGTGCCAGCACCTCTGGACTAGCGGGAGCTGGAGAGCAGTTCTTC. This gives the protein CASTSGLAGAGEQFF.

This chain connects TRBV25-1 to TRBJ1-1; D is unresolved. Germline-derived CDR1 and CDR2 are MGHDK and SYGVNS. This CDR3 is 12 amino acids long. Trimming left V 3 bases short and J 7 bases short, with 9 bases between. The CDR3 bases are TGTGCCAGCAGTGAGGTCGATGATGAAGCTTTCTTT. This sequence encodes CASSEVDDEAFF. The variable domain in full, completed from reference TRBV25-1 and TRBJ1-1, reads EADIYQTPRYLVIGTGKKITLECSQTMGHDKMYWYQQDPGMELHLIHYSYGVNSTEKGDLSSESTVSRIRTEHFPLTLESARPSHTSQYLCASSEVDDEAFFGQGTRLTVV.

The rearrangement uses TRBV27 and TRBJ2-6; D uncertain. The CDR3 length is 17 residues. Per the germline V gene, CDR1 is MNHEY and CDR2 is SMNVEV (reference sequence). V lost 5 bases to trimming and J lost 0 bases, with 14 bases between them. The CDR3 coding sequence is TGTGCCAGCAGTCCCTATCAGCCCAGCTCTGGGGCCAACGTCCTGACTTTC. Protein sequence: CASSPYQPSSGANVLTF.

The chain is built from TRBV2 and TRBJ2-7; TRBD1 matches 9 bases. Germline V CDR1 and CDR2: SNHLY, FYNNEI. There are 13 residues in the CDR3. V lost 9 bases and J lost 4; bases outside the gene matches: 7. CDR3 in amino acids: CASQTGGGYEQYF. For the CDR3, the DNA is TGTGCCAGTCAGACAGGGGGTGGGTACGAGCAGTACTTC.

The V gene is TRBV18, the J gene TRBJ2-3; tentative D call: TRBD1 (6 bases). Trimming pared 3 bases from V and 6 bases from J, leaving 19 bases between. Per the germline V gene, CDR1 is KGHSH and CDR2 is LQKENI. The CDR3 contains 16 residues. The CDR3: CASSPGLGQIPDTQYF. CDR3 sequence (DNA): TGTGCCAGCTCACCTGGTCTTGGACAGATCCCCGATACGCAGTATTTT. Using reference TRBV18 and TRBJ2-3 for the parts outside the CDR3, the full variable domain is NAGVMQNPRHLVRRRGQEARLRCSPMKGHSHVYWYRQLPEEGLKFMVYLQKENIIDESGMPKERFSAEFPKEGPSILRIQQVVRGDSAAYFCASSPGLGQIPDTQYFGPGTRLTVL.

This chain uses TRBV29-1 with TRBJ2-3; D possibly corresponds to TRBD2 (6 bases). V lost 8 bases and J lost 2, with 20 bases in between. Germline V lookup: CDR1 SQVTM, CDR2 ANQGSEA. The CDR3 loop spans 15 amino acids. The CDR3 loop reads CSTRFGGPVTDTQYF. In nucleotides, the CDR3 is TGCAGCACCCGTTTCGGAGGGCCCGTCACAGATACGCAGTATTTT.

The chain couples TRBV2 to TRBJ2-1; D perhaps matches TRBD2 (5 bases). The CDR3 loop spans 15 amino acids. Germline V gives CDR1 SNHLY, CDR2 FYNNEI. V was clipped by 1 base and J by 4 bases, with 11 bases between them. CDR3 region: CASSEGSGVYNEQFF. CDR3 bases: TGTGCCAGCAGTGAAGGAAGCGGAGTTTACAATGAGCAGTTCTTC.

This chain joins TRBV5-1 and TRBJ2-7; weak D call: TRBD2 (5 bases). The CDR3 loop spans 16 amino acids. The germline V gene encodes CDR1 SGHRS and CDR2 YFSETQ. The V and J ends lost 6 bases and 2 bases respectively, with 21 bases between them. DNA of the CDR3: TGCGCCAGCACCCACTCCCTCGACGGAGGAGCCTACGAGCAGTACTTC. It is translated as CASTHSLDGGAYEQYF.

This chain joins TRBV5-1 and TRBJ2-1; possible D gene TRBD1, 6 bases. V was shortened by 6 bases and J by 1 base, with 14 bases between the two germline ends. The germline V gene encodes CDR1 SGHRS and CDR2 YFSETQ. The CDR3 length is 15 residues. CDR3 residues: CASTPRGESYNEQFF. In DNA, the CDR3 is TGCGCCAGCACCCCCAGGGGTGAATCCTACAATGAGCAGTTCTTC.

This clone was counted only a few times. V is TRBV13 and J is TRBJ2-7, with D perhaps matching TRBD1 or TRBD2 (5 bases each). There are 17 residues in the CDR3. Per the germline V gene, CDR1 is PRHDT and CDR2 is FYEKMQ (reference sequence). Trimming removed 5 bases from V and 4 bases from J, with 24 bases in between. The CDR3 loop is CASSQGPGAHSGYEQYF. Here the CDR3 DNA reads TGTGCCAGCAGCCAGGGACCGGGTGCCCATTCGGGATACGAGCAGTACTTC.

This chain joins TRBV4-2 and TRBJ2-7, with a possible D match to TRBD1 (5 bases). Germline V gene sequence: CDR1 LGHNA, CDR2 YNFKEQ. Trimming left V 5 bases short and J 4 bases short, with 12 bases between. This CDR3 is built from 13 residues. CDR3 residues: CASSVGQGYEQYF. The DNA of the CDR3 is TGTGCCAGCAGCGTAGGGCAGGGTTACGAGCAGTACTTC.

V is TRBV7-9 and J is TRBJ2-7; 11 nucleotides agree with TRBD1. The CDR3 runs 15 residues. V was pared by 1 base and J by 7 bases, with 6 bases of the junction left unmatched. Per germline, CDR1 SEHNR and CDR2 FQNEAQ (reference sequence). CDR3 bases: TGTGCCAGCAGCTTAGTAGGACAGGGGGCGAGGGAGCAGTACTTC. It codes for CASSLVGQGAREQYF. Drawing the rest from reference TRBV7-9 and TRBJ2-7, the complete variable domain is DTGVSQNPRHKITKRGQNVTFRCDPISEHNRLYWYRQTLGQGPEFLTYFQNEAQLEKSRLLSDRFSAERPKGSFSTLEIQRTEQGDSAMYLCASSLVGQGAREQYFGPGTRLTVT.

The chain is built from TRBV27 and TRBJ2-1; D is undetermined. The ends were cut back, 6 bases at V and 5 bases at J, with 11 bases in the middle. CDR3 length: 13 residues. In germline, CDR1 is MNHEY, CDR2 SMNVEV (reference sequence). The CDR3 nucleotides are TGTGCCAGCAGCCCTAGTTTCGACAATGAGCAGTTCTTC. This gives the protein CASSPSFDNEQFF.

This clone came up once. The CDR3 loop reads CATHRTEGVSYNEQFF. The CDR3, as DNA: TGTGCCACACACCGGACGGAGGGGGTCTCCTACAATGAGCAGTTCTTC. This sequence joins TRBV15 and TRBJ2-1; perhaps D is TRBD1 or TRBD2 (6 bases each). The CDR3 runs 16 residues. Trimming cost V 9 bases and J 0 bases, with 18 bases left between them. Germline V gene lookup returns CDR1 LNHNV and CDR2 YYDKDF (reference sequence). The complete variable domain, with remaining parts taken from reference TRBV15 and TRBJ2-1, reads DAMVIQNPRYQVTQFGKPVTLSCSQTLNHNVMYWYQQKSSQAPKLLFHYYDKDFNNEADTPDNFQSRRPNTSFCFLDIRSPGLGDTAMYLCATHRTEGVSYNEQFFGPGTRLTVL.

The chain carries TRBV27 and TRBJ1-6; no reliable D call. The CDR3 totals 13 residues. V was pared by 7 bases and J by 7 bases, with 11 bases between. CDR1 MNHEY and CDR2 SMNVEV come from the germline V gene (reference sequence). The CDR3, as DNA: TGTGCCAGCACCATTTCGCGGAATTCACCCCTCCACTTT. It yields the protein CASTISRNSPLHF.

In this sample, this clone turned up once. The chain recombines TRBV15 with TRBJ2-2; D unresolved. Germline CDR1 reads LNHNV; CDR2 reads YYDKDF (reference sequence). The CDR3 sequence is 13 residues long. Trimming cost V 5 bases and J 2 bases, with 6 bases left between them. CDR3: CATSGKNTGELFF. As DNA, the CDR3 is TGTGCCACCAGCGGAAAAAACACCGGGGAGCTGTTTTTT.